Listed below are T cell receptor beta chains from one sample, sequenced in a study of beta chain features in type 1 diabetes. Using immunoSEQ multiplex PCR, the repertoire was profiled, and TCRdb retains in-frame clones only, with some absent. The sample has a few hundred thousand clones, about 23% seen once. Sequenced material: naive CD4+ T cells from blood. These receptors came from a woman under 40 with type 1 diabetes. CDR3s include the opening cysteine and the closing phenylalanine or tryptophan. The D gene is left open where the match is weak. Clone size appears in some rows only: once, few, many, or a class for an expanded clone.

- - TRBJ1-5 TRBV25-1 TGTGCCTCCAGGGGCCGAAGCAATCAGCCCCAGCATTTT CASRGRSNQPQHF
- few TRBJ2-3 TRBV29-1 TGCAGCGTTGCGGCAGGGGCTGATACGCAGTATTTT CSVAAGADTQYF
TRBD2 few TRBJ2-2 TRBV7-2 TGTGCCAGCAGCTTGGGGACTAGCCGCGGGGAGCTGTTTTTT CASSLGTSRGELFF
TRBD2 few TRBJ2-1 TRBV6-5 TGTGCCAGCAGTCGCTTCGCGGGAGGTTGGTTCTTC CASSRFAGGWFF
- few TRBJ1-1 TRBV30 TGTGCCTGGAGTCTGAGTGCGGGGGAAGCTTTCTTT CAWSLSAGEAFF
- - TRBJ2-3 TRBV28 TGTGCCAGCAGTCCCTCCCCAGATACGCAGTATTTT CASSPSPDTQYF
- - TRBJ2-2 TRBV30 TGTGCCTTCACAGGGTTCTCTGCCGGGGAGCTGTTTTTT CAFTGFSAGELFF
- few TRBJ2-7 TRBV11-1 TGTGCCAGCAGCTTAGCTTGGGGCAGCACCTACGAGCAGTACTTC CASSLAWGSTYEQYF
TRBD1 few TRBJ1-1 TRBV2 TGTGCCAGCAGTCGACAGGGGTTCGATGAAGCTTTCTTT CASSRQGFDEAFF
TRBD2 - TRBJ2-1 TRBV4-2 TGTGCCAGCAGCCAAGGTTCTAGCGGGAGGGCCGCTGAGCAGTTCTTC CASSQGSSGRAAEQFF
TRBD1 - TRBJ2-1 TRBV9 TGTGCCAGCAGCGCCCGGACAGGGGTTGGCAATGAGCAGTTCTTC CASSARTGVGNEQFF
- few TRBJ1-5 TRBV7-2 TGTGCCAGCAGCTTAGCGGACGGTGACGTTGGACTGGATTTT CASSLADGDVGLDF
- few TRBJ2-1 TRBV30 TGTGCCTGGAACGGGGACTCTTTCAATGAGCAGTTCTTC CAWNGDSFNEQFF
- - TRBJ1-2 TRBV11-2 TGTGCCAGCAGCGGACGGTTACAGGGTTTTGACTACACCTTC CASSGRLQGFDYTF
TRBD2 few TRBJ2-1 TRBV7-2 TGTGCCAGCAGGACGAGCGGGAGCTCCTACAATGAGCAGTTCTTC CASRTSGSSYNEQFF
- few TRBJ1-2 TRBV30 TGTGCCTGGAGTACCGGGGTATATGGCTACACCTTC CAWSTGVYGYTF
TRBD2 - TRBJ2-3 TRBV5-1 TGCGCCAGCAGCTTGGGGGGGACTAGCGACACAGATACGCAGTATTTT CASSLGGTSDTDTQYF
- - TRBJ2-1 TRBV30 TGTGCCTGGAGTCCAGACATTGAGCAGTTCTTC CAWSPDIEQFF
- - TRBJ1-3 TRBV7-9 TGTGCCGGGTTAGCCAGGGGACCCTCGGCATCCGGAAACACCATATATTTT CAGLARGPSASGNTIYF
- - TRBJ1-2 TRBV25-1 TGTGCCAGCAGTGCGGGACACCCCTCGGGTGGCTACACCTTC CASSAGHPSGGYTF
- few TRBJ1-2 TRBV11-3 TGTGCCAGCAGCTTAGGAAGCTCTAACTATGGCTACACCTTC CASSLGSSNYGYTF
TRBD1 few TRBJ2-7 TRBV5-1 TGCGCCAGCAGAAATGGACAGGGGTCCACCTACGAGCAGTACTTC CASRNGQGSTYEQYF